This TCR beta chain is drawn from a study of post-analysis software for immune sequencing data. As regards this clonotype: Antigen: not known.

Study-level findings and limits: A handful of TRBV segments were significantly more frequent in patients than in controls. TRBV5-6, TRBV5-1 and TRBV20-1 were among these segments.

Unique molecular identifiers had been added to the TCR beta cDNA libraries. TCRdb passed the PCR reads through MiXCR, listing each CDR3 protein once. The table shows about 380,000 distinct CDR3 sequences, with roughly 35% occurring only once. J lost 6 bases, V lost 4 bases, and 16 bases had no gene match. This CDR3 spans 18 amino acids. Germline V lookup: CDR1 SGDLS, CDR2 YYNGEE. The clonotype was recovered from a girl between 10 and 17 years old with multiple sclerosis. The sample consisted of blood. The chain is built from TRBV9 and TRBJ2-1; 10 bases line up with TRBD2. The CDR3 protein is CASSLGTSGEAQLNEQFF. CDR3 nucleotides: TGTGCCAGCAGCCTTGGCACTAGCGGGGAGGCCCAACTCAATGAGCAGTTCTTC.